These 5 T cell receptor beta chains share one sample of origin, sequenced in a study of OX40 agonist ivuxolimab in advanced cancers. Sequencing used immunoSEQ multiplex PCR; TCRdb keeps in-frame clones, though not all of them. The top ten clones hold less than 0.4% of a sample with about 65,000 clones, 87% of them seen once. The material was CD4+ or CD8+ T cells sorted from blood, obtained in a trial of the OX40 agonist ivuxolimab. Receptors originate from an adult with an advanced solid tumor such as melanoma, head and neck, liver or kidney cancer.

This chain links TRBV6-1 with TRBJ1-2; TRBD1 aligns across 9 bases. This CDR3 has 14 amino acids. The V segment lost 5 bases and the J segment 6 bases; nucleotides outside the gene matches: 7. Germline-derived CDR1 and CDR2 are MNHNS and SASEGT. This CDR3 reads CASSSGQGNDGYTF. CDR3 bases: TGTGCCAGCAGTTCCGGACAGGGGAACGATGGCTACACCTTC.

The J gene is TRBJ2-5, the V gene TRBV6-1; 9 nucleotides match TRBD1. The CDR3 has 15 residues. Germline CDR1 and CDR2: MNHNS and SASEGT. After removal of 5 bases from V and 5 bases from J, the junction contained 9 bases not matched to a gene. The CDR3 is CASSWNRGPSETQYF. The CDR3 DNA sequence: TGTGCCAGCAGTTGGAACAGGGGGCCGAGCGAGACCCAGTACTTC.

The chain couples TRBV5-1 to TRBJ2-7, with 9 bases identical to TRBD1. The CDR3 runs 19 residues. Germline assignment: CDR1 SGHRS and CDR2 YFSETQ. The V segment lost 0 bases and the J segment 1 base; nucleotides outside the gene matches: 14. The CDR3 spells CASSLGPGQGLSMSYEQYF. CDR3 nucleotide sequence: TGCGCCAGCAGCTTGGGGCCGGGACAGGGATTGTCGATGTCCTACGAGCAGTACTTC.

The chain links TRBV29-1 to TRBJ2-1; D may correspond to TRBD1 or TRBD2 (5 bases each). CDR1 SQVTM and CDR2 ANQGSEA come from the germline V gene. The CDR3 totals 14 residues. V was trimmed by 3 bases and J by 0 bases, leaving 9 bases between them. CDR3 sequence: CSVEAGTSYNEQFF. CDR3 DNA sequence: TGCAGCGTTGAGGCCGGGACCTCCTACAATGAGCAGTTCTTC.

The chain couples TRBV30 to TRBJ2-1; 7 nucleotides line up with TRBD1. The CDR3 covers 13 residues. The J segment lost 7 bases and the V segment lost 0 bases, leaving 3 bases of the junction unmatched. The germline V gene encodes CDR1 GTSNPN and CDR2 SVGIG (reference sequence). The CDR3 loop is CAWSVGRGNEQFF. In DNA form, the CDR3 reads TGTGCCTGGAGTGTCGGCAGGGGGAATGAGCAGTTCTTC.